This TCR beta chain was found in a study of CD8+ T cells in alopecia areata (dated by TCRdb to the late 2010s). A note on the overall study: The treated patients, all with moderate-to-severe alopecia areata, were enrolled in an open-label pilot trial of oral tofacitinib given at 5 to 10 mg twice daily. Patients received tofacitinib for 6 to 18 months and were then followed off drug for 6 months to check for delayed response and recurrence. The study used high-throughput TCRbeta sequencing to examine T cell clonal expansion in alopecia areata, in both the C3H/HeJ mouse model and human patients. Human TCRbeta sequencing covered scalp tissue and sorted CD4+ and CD8+ peripheral blood T cells from patchy and totalis/universalis alopecia areata patients and healthy controls. Biopsies were taken from tofacitinib-treated patients at baseline and at 4 and 24 weeks of treatment, and a later scalp biopsy was taken in several of the tofacitinib-treated patients. Scalp clonality was compared across normal scalp (n=4), patchy alopecia areata scalp (n=8), and alopecia totalis/universalis scalp (n=8). RNA was extracted with the PAXgene miRNA kit for fixed scalp, the miRNeasy kit for PBMCs, and the RNeasy kit for mouse skin. TCRbeta CDR3 regions were amplified by immunoSEQ multiplex PCR with 35 Vbeta forward and 13 Jbeta reverse primers. Results the study describes overall, beyond this receptor: Scalp TCR repertoire analysis is complicated because resident alphabeta T cells in normal human skin are also sequenced, whereas mouse skin is dominated by gammadelta T cells. Lesional scalp, especially in alopecia totalis/universalis, showed higher clonality and more expanded CD8+ clones than normal scalp, suggesting antigenic drive. Compared with mice, TCR sequences shared between patients were less clear, possibly partly because of HLA diversity across the patient population.

A note on this clone: The clone's antigen remains unknown. Base qualities were left out, and no much larger clone turns up one base away.

The CDR3 measures 13 amino acids from cysteine to phenylalanine. The CDR3 DNA has 39 bases and is translated from base 1. Via the germline V gene (reference sequence), CDR1 is MNHEY and CDR2 SMNVEV. The V end loses 7 bases and the J end loses 4 bases, and a stretch of 11 bases separates them. The protocol used for the library was the immunoSEQ multiplex PCR assay. For TCR sequencing, RNA was extracted from every sample and reverse transcribed into cDNA to serve as template. First-strand cDNA was synthesized using SuperScript III with a 2:1 mix of oligo-dT and random hexamers. A synthetic immune receptor repertoire was used to assess amplification bias, and residual bias was removed computationally. From the authors' description of their analysis: Raw reads were preprocessed to remove errors, and CDR3 was defined by IMGT conventions from the conserved cysteine to phenylalanine. Clonality was computed by normalizing Shannon entropy by log2 of the number of productive unique TCRs and subtracting the result from 1. CD4 or CD8 identity of scalp clones was inferred by cross-referencing scalp TCRbeta sequences with sorted blood CD4 and CD8 repertoires. Drawn from immuneACCESS, this table holds only the in-frame rearrangements with V and J called that TCRdb kept. Clones are partly lost; checked studies trace under half to an unresolved V gene and leave the rest unexplained. The V and J calls and clone size are taken from that table; D and trimming were inferred from the DNA. Across this sample there are 150,000 to 190,000 clones, with 50% to 65% seen only once. 15% to 20% of the sample is taken by the ten largest.

The sample's time point label, in plain terms: baseline before oral tofacitinib. Lesional scalp punch biopsies and peripheral blood were obtained from alopecia areata patients. PBMCs were isolated by density centrifugation and stained for CD3, CD4 and CD8, after which CD4+ and CD8+ T cells were sorted on a FACSAria. This receptor chain uses TRBV27 and TRBJ2-1; there is no confident call for the D gene. The source of this sequence is a human donor with alopecia areata. This sample comprised CD8+ T cells sorted from blood, obtained at week 0. The CDR3 is CASKVVGYNEQFF. The nucleotide sequence reads TGTGCCAGCAAAGTGGTGGGGTACAATGAGCAGTTCTTC.